The 14 T cell receptor beta chains below all came from one sample that was sequenced in a study of cytomegalovirus exposure and HLA in healthy donors. PCR involved 60 Vbeta and 13 Jbeta primers. Clones were sequenced by immunoSEQ multiplex PCR, and TCRdb holds only the in-frame ones, with some missing. The table has some 140,000 clones, about 77% seen once; the top ten hold 1.2%. The specimen was PBMCs. The receptor source for this set is a man in his forties or fifties in good health and CMV-seronegative.

This clone was counted only a few times. V and J are TRBV4-3 and TRBJ1-1; D ambiguous. Germline V lookup: CDR1 LGHNA, CDR2 YSLEER. V dropped 0 bases and J dropped 0 bases, with 11 bases sitting between them. This CDR3 contains 16 residues. DNA for the CDR3: TGCGCCAGCAGCCAAGAGAGGCAGCTAATGAACACTGAAGCTTTCTTT. Translating gives CASSQERQLMNTEAFF.

The V and J genes are TRBV28 and TRBJ2-7, with TRBD1 identical over 7 bases. Germline V CDR1 and CDR2: MDHEN, SYDVKM. The CDR3 contains 14 residues. The V segment lost 6 bases and the J segment 3 bases; nucleotides outside the gene matches: 8. In DNA form, the CDR3 reads TGTGCCAGCAGACCCAGGACAGGAAACTACGAGCAGTACTTC. As protein: CASRPRTGNYEQYF.

Only a few counts were recorded for this clone. The genes are TRBV6-5 and TRBJ1-1; no clear D. Germline CDR1 MNHEY, CDR2 SVGAGI. This CDR3 contains 15 residues. V lost 7 bases and J lost 4, with 19 bases in between. The CDR3 reads CASTLSHLGITEAFF. The CDR3 nucleotides read TGTGCCAGCACCCTCTCCCACCTCGGGATCACTGAAGCTTTCTTT.

This clone has just a few counts. The rearrangement uses TRBV27 and TRBJ2-7; 12 nucleotides line up with TRBD2. V shed 6 bases, J shed 9 bases, and the junction held 12 bases outside the gene matches. CDR3 length equals 15 residues. Germline-derived CDR1 and CDR2 are MNHEY and SMNVEV (reference sequence). CDR3 nucleotides: TGTGCCAGCAGGTCCGGACTAGCGGGAAATACGGCGCAGTACTTC. It encodes CASRSGLAGNTAQYF.

This chain joins TRBV28 and TRBJ2-1, with 13 bases that match TRBD2. Germline-derived CDR1 and CDR2 are MDHEN and SYDVKM. The CDR3 extends over 15 amino acids. J was trimmed by 12 bases and V by 4 bases; bases with no gene match: 9. The CDR3 loop is CASSSTSGRGYGQFF. In DNA, the CDR3 is TGTGCCAGCAGTTCTACTAGCGGGAGGGGGTATGGGCAGTTCTTC.

The V gene is TRBV4-1, the J gene TRBJ2-5; D is unclear. The CDR3 has 14 amino acids. V was cut by 5 bases and J by 1 base, with 11 bases left in between. CDR1 and CDR2 from the germline V gene are MGHRA and YSYEKL. CDR3 sequence (DNA): TGCGCCAGCAGCGACTTCACATTCCAAGAGACCCAGTACTTC. It is translated as CASSDFTFQETQYF.

The rearrangement links TRBV6-5 to TRBJ2-7, with D perhaps TRBD2 (5 bases). V was cut by 5 bases and J by 5 bases, with 16 bases left in between. Germline CDR1 is MNHEY and CDR2 is SVGAGI. CDR3 length equals 14 residues. Here the CDR3 DNA reads TGTGCCAGCAGTACGGAGGCAGGTAGCCACGAGCAGTACTTC. Protein: CASSTEAGSHEQYF.

The chain joins TRBV9 to TRBJ2-1; the match to TRBD2 covers 7 bases. The trim removed 2 bases at V and 6 bases at J, leaving 8 bases unmatched. The germline gives CDR1 SGDLS, CDR2 YYNGEE. The CDR3 consists of 15 residues. DNA of the CDR3: TGTGCCAGCAGCGTGGGAGGGAGTGGTGCCAATGAGCAGTTCTTC. Its translation is CASSVGGSGANEQFF.

The chain has TRBV10-3 and TRBJ1-2; D is ambiguous. Germline V gene sequence: CDR1 ENHRY, CDR2 SYGVKD. The CDR3 loop spans 13 amino acids. Between the trimmed V and J ends, which lost 2 bases and 8 bases, there was a span of 12 bases. The CDR3 DNA follows: TGTGCCATCAGTGAGCTCGAGGGCAGCGGCTACACCTTC. Translating it yields CAISELEGSGYTF.

The gene calls are TRBV10-2 and TRBJ1-4; the D gene is possibly TRBD1 (5 bases). The CDR3 length is 14 residues. The V gene lost 6 bases and the J gene lost 7 bases, with 15 bases spanning the gap. CDR1 and CDR2 from the germline V gene are WSHSY and SAAADI. For the CDR3, the DNA is TGCGCCAGCAGGGGTGGGGGGTCCGGTGAAAAACTGTTTTTT. Translating it yields CASRGGGSGEKLFF.

The chain couples TRBV4-3 to TRBJ1-2; TRBD1 aligns across 7 bases. CDR1 is LGHNA and CDR2 is YSLEER in the germline V gene. CDR3 length: 14 residues. J gave up 5 bases and V 1 base, and 4 bases lay outside the gene matches. In nucleotides, the CDR3 is TGCGCCAGCAGCCAAGCCGGGACAGCTTATGGCTACACCTTC. As protein: CASSQAGTAYGYTF.

The chain is built from TRBV9 and TRBJ1-1; tentatively, D is TRBD1 (5 bases). The CDR3 sequence is 15 residues long. Germline CDR1 SGDLS, CDR2 YYNGEE. Between the trimmed V and J ends, which lost 0 bases and 0 bases, there was a span of 9 bases. This CDR3 is CASSVGGAMNTEAFF. The CDR3 DNA follows: TGTGCCAGCAGCGTAGGGGGCGCGATGAACACTGAAGCTTTCTTT.

This chain joins TRBV21-1 and TRBJ2-7; the table names TRBD1, a call not compared with the DNA. TRBV21-1 is described as a pseudogene. This CDR3 spans 12 amino acids. CDR3 loop: CASSITGGEQYF. The DNA for the CDR3 is TGTGCCAGCAGCATCACAGGGGGCGAGCAGTACTTC.

The chain joins TRBV10-3 to TRBJ1-1; 9 positions match TRBD1. CDR3 length equals 16 residues. From germline, CDR1 is ENHRY and CDR2 SYGVKD. J gave up 6 bases and V 1 base, and 9 bases lay outside the gene matches. The CDR3 is CAISEFQGQGSPEAFF. The CDR3 DNA follows: TGTGCCATCAGTGAGTTCCAGGGACAGGGAAGCCCTGAAGCTTTCTTT.